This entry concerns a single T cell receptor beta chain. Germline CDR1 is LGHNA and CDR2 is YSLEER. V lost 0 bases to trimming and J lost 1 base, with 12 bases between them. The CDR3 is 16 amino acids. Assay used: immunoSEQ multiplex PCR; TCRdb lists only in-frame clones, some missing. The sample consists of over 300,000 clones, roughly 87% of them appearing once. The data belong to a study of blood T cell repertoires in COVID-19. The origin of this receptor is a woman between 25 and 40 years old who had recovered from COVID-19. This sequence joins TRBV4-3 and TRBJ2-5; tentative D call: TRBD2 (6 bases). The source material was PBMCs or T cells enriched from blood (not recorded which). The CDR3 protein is CASSQDGRGSQETQYF. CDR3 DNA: TGCGCCAGCAGCCAAGATGGGCGGGGCAGCCAAGAGACCCAGTACTTC.